This entry is about one T cell receptor (beta chain). The antigen this receptor binds is unknown. Base qualities are not at hand, and no much larger clone is one base apart. This sample stems from a study of blood T cell repertoires in COVID-19 (dated by TCRdb to about 2020). For context, the study as a whole: Samples from collaborators originated in the United States, Italy and Spain and spanned both the acute and convalescent phases of COVID-19. The material from the prospective study consisted of cDNA or gDNA derived from T cells, B-cell-depleted T cells, or PBMCs. The dataset comprised deeply sampled blood TCRbeta repertoires from subjects exposed to, actively infected with, or recovered from COVID-19. The repertoires were made available in a free public database intended to serve as a resource for research on the immune response to SARS-CoV-2. Samples were obtained from the ongoing ImmuneRACE study (first 160 participants) and from 950 to 1,500 subjects provided by 6 global collaborators. Nearly every sample came with metadata listing a de-identified subject ID, COVID-19 status, age in years and sex. HLA class I and class II types, where available, came from metadata supplied by the sample provider rather than from assay-based typing. The paper's findings and limits, for the study overall: The amount of clinical and demographic metadata varied by source and participant and was provided uncurated.

The immunoSEQ Assay, a bias-controlled multiplex PCR, was used to amplify TCRbeta CDR3 regions from genomic DNA. On the authors' methods: The number of nucleated cells in each sample was estimated by amplification of reference gene primers within the assay. To quantify the absolute abundance of each unique TCRbeta CDR3 rearrangement, sequence reads were collapsed and filtered. Productive Simpson clonality was computed per sample as the square root of Simpson's diversity index over productive rearrangements. Held by TCRdb, this immuneACCESS table contains in-frame sequences only and omits some clones. Under half of the omission traces to an unresolved V gene where checked; the cause of the rest is unknown. The DNA gave D and trimming, while V, J and clone size come from that table. In this sample the table shows 220,000 or so clones, about 83% of which occur a single time. The ten largest clones represent over 2% of the sample.

CDR1 and CDR2 (LNHDA, SQIVND) derive from the germline V gene (reference sequence). V loses 5 bases of germline sequence and J loses 1 base, and the interval between the two ends is 12 bases. CDR3 length: 15 amino acids, cysteine to phenylalanine. The entry retains the CDR3 DNA only, 45 bases that are in frame from base 1. Participants in the prospective study were enrolled through a virtual design, were aged about 18 to 100 years, and lived in 24 United States geographic areas. To assign participants to cohorts, the prospective study relied on clinical history that participants themselves reported in a screening survey and a study questionnaire. Recovered participants in ImmuneRACE Cohort 3 were defined by two consecutive negative NP/OP PCR tests, clearance by a healthcare professional, or resolution of symptoms. In the prospective study, mobile phlebotomists collected whole blood, serum and a nasopharyngeal or oropharyngeal swab from each participant. Additional blood draws and questionnaires over an approximately two-month period could optionally be provided by prospective study participants. Before DNA extraction, blood samples from the prospective study were shipped at room temperature or frozen.

The rearranged segments are TRBV19 and TRBJ1-5, with the D gene too uncertain to name. The specimen sequenced was PBMCs or T cells enriched from blood (not recorded which). The clonotype comes from a woman between 50 and 59 years old who had recovered from COVID-19. The CDR3 is CASSLMGGSNQPQHF. The bases are TGTGCCAGTAGTCTGATGGGAGGAAGCAATCAGCCCCAGCATTTT.